The clone carrying this TCR beta chain was picked up a small number of times. The germline V gene has CDR1 MDHEN and CDR2 SYDVKM. V lost 2 bases and J 5 bases, leaving 6 bases between the germline ends. The CDR3 runs to 12 residues. Per the authors' pipeline: Reference gene primers were amplified, and this amplification served to estimate nucleated cell counts. This table comes from immunoSEQ multiplex PCR, and its TCRdb copy is limited to in-frame clones, with some not included. The V and J calls and the clone size are those of that table, but D and trimming were determined from the DNA. Of about 100,000 clones in the sample, 70% to 80% were seen once. This sample is drawn from a study of blood T cell repertoires in COVID-19.

The sequencing input was peripheral blood. The TCR originated in a man aged 65 to 79 with active or convalescent COVID-19. This chain joins TRBV28 and TRBJ2-5; D gene unclear. The CDR3 bases are TGTGCCAGCAGTTTACGTCGGGAGACCCAGTACTTC. Translated: CASSLRRETQYF. The variable domain in full, with the rest retrieved from reference TRBV28 and TRBJ2-5, is DVKVTQSSRYLVKRTGEKVFLECVQDMDHENMFWYRQDPGLGLRLIYFSYDVKMKEKGDIPEGYSVSREKKERFSLILESASTNQTSMYLCASSLRRETQYFGPGTRLLVL.